This TCR beta chain was recovered during a study of shared clonotypes between healthy human individuals. About the study: Every donor yielded three CD4 naive, three CD4 memory, two CD8 naive and one CD8 memory plate.

Germline V lookup: CDR1 SGHTS, CDR2 YDEGEE. This CDR3 contains 16 residues. V trimming: 2 bases; J trimming: 4 bases; junction bases outside the gene matches: 9. Everyone who donated was a Caucasian adult who lived in Nashville, Tennessee. The assay was immunoSEQ multiplex PCR, and TCRdb's table has in-frame clones only and misses some. The sample contains about 2.3 million clones, just under 95% of which appear only once. The sequencing input was naive CD4+ T cells from PBMCs. The sample's subset: CD45RA+ positively selected. This receptor was identified in a young man in good health. Some clones in this sample may be carry-over from other donors' samples. The V and J genes are TRBV5-8 and TRBJ2-5; 9 bases fit TRBD2. The CDR3 sequence: CASSFGSGRPGETQYF. CDR3 coding DNA: TGTGCCAGCAGCTTCGGGAGCGGGAGGCCGGGAGAGACCCAGTACTTC. Full variable domain (rest looked up from reference TRBV5-8 and TRBJ2-5): EAGVTQSPTHLIKTRGQQATLRCSPISGHTSVYWYQQALGLGLQFLLWYDEGEERNRGNFPPRFSGRQFPNYSSELNVNALELEDSALYLCASSFGSGRPGETQYFGPGTRLLVL.